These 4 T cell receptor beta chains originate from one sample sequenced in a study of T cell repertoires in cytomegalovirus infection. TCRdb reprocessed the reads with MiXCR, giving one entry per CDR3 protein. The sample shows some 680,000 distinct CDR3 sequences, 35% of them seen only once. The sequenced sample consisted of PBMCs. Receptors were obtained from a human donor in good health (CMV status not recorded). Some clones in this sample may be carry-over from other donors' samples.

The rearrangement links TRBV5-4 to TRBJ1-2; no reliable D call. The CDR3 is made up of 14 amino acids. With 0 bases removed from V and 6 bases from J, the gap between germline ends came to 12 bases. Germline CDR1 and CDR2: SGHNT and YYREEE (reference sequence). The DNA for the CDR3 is TGTGCCAGCAGCTTGGCCGAAAATCGGCATGGCTACACCTTC. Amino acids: CASSLAENRHGYTF.

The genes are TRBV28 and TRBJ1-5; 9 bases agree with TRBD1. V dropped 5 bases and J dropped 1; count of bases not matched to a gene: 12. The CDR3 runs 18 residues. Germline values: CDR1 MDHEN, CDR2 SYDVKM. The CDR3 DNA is TGTGCCAGCAGTAACTACCGGGACAGGGCTCGGAGCAATCAGCCCCAGCATTTT. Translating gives CASSNYRDRARSNQPQHF.

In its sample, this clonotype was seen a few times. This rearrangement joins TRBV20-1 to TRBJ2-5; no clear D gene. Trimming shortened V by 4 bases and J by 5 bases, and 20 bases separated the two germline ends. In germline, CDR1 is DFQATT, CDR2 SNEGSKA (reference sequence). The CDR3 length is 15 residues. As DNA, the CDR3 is TGCAGTGCTACTAGAATTGACGAGACGTTGGAGACCCAGTACTTC. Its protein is CSATRIDETLETQYF.

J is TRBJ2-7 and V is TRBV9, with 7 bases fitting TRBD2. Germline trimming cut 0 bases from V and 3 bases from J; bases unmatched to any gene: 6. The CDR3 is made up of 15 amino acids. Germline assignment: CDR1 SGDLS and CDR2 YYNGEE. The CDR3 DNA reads TGTGCCAGCAGCGTAGAGATCGGGGGGATCTACGAGCAGTACTTC. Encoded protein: CASSVEIGGIYEQYF.